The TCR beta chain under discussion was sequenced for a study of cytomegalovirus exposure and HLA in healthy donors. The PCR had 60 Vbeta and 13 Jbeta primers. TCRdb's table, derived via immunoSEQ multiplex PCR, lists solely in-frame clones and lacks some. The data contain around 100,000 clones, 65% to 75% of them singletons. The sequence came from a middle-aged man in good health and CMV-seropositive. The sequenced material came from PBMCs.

The CDR3 DNA reads TGTGCCAGCAGCTTGGCAAGCGCGAACACCGGGGAGCTGTTTTTT. The encoded protein is CASSLASANTGELFF. V is TRBV7-9 and J is TRBJ2-2, with unresolved D. The CDR3 is 15 amino acids. Germline V gene lookup returns CDR1 SEHNR and CDR2 FQNEAQ (reference sequence). V was cut by 3 bases and J by 0 bases, with 8 bases left in between.